These 6 T cell receptor beta chains originate from one sample sequenced in a study of spatial heterogeneity in lung cancer. A single record per CDR3 protein comes from TCRdb applying MiXCR to the 5' RACE reads. The sample yields about 82,000 distinct CDR3 sequences, around 12% seen once. The time point here: sample taken at primary tumor resection. The input material, whole RNA from tumor, nontumor lung or frozen PBMC, was sequenced unsorted. Sequencing used PBMCs, obtained at surgery. These receptors were collected from a male donor with early-stage non-small cell lung cancer.

This clonotype was counted between two and nine times. The chain recombines TRBV20-1 with TRBJ2-3, with 7 bases lining up with TRBD1. The CDR3 covers 15 residues. J lost 1 base, V lost 0 bases, and 4 bases had no gene match. CDR1 DFQATT and CDR2 SNEGSKA come from the germline V gene (reference sequence). The CDR3 protein is CSARDLTGGTDTQYF. For the CDR3, the DNA is TGCAGTGCTAGAGATCTTACAGGGGGCACAGATACGCAGTATTTT.

The rearrangement uses TRBV5-6 and TRBJ2-5; D is ambiguous. Germline V CDR1 and CDR2: SGHDT, YYEEEE. V lost 3 bases and J 0 bases, leaving 6 bases between the germline ends. The CDR3 is made up of 13 amino acids. CDR3 sequence (DNA): TGTGCCAGCAGCTCCCAGAACCAAGAGACCCAGTACTTC. Residues: CASSSQNQETQYF.

This clonotype was observed a few times. The chain couples TRBV3-1 to TRBJ2-1; TRBD1 might be the D (6 bases). Trimming took off 4 bases at V and 0 bases at J, with 13 bases between the two ends. Germline CDR1 is LGHDT and CDR2 is YNNKEL (reference sequence). CDR3 length: 16 amino acids. CDR3 in amino acids: CASSLLVGGSYNEQFF. In DNA form, the CDR3 reads TGTGCCAGCAGCCTCCTGGTAGGGGGCTCCTACAATGAGCAGTTCTTC.

The V and J genes are TRBV28 and TRBJ1-2; 8 nucleotides agree with TRBD1. With V trimmed by 4 bases and J by 4 bases, 14 bases remained unmatched. The germline CDR1 and CDR2 sequences are MDHEN and SYDVKM. The CDR3 is 17 residues long. In DNA, the CDR3 is TGTGCCAGCAGTTCGCCAAACCCTACAGGGGGGGGCTATGGCTACACCTTC. Amino acid sequence: CASSSPNPTGGGYGYTF.

The sample holds a few counts of this clonotype. This sequence joins TRBV7-2 and TRBJ2-3; 7 bases map to TRBD1. The germline gives CDR1 SGHTA, CDR2 FQGNSA. This CDR3 is 15 amino acids long. Unmatched junction bases numbered 7, after V lost 6 bases and J lost 1 base. CDR3 bases: TGTGCCAGCAGTCCGGGACAGCGACGCACAGATACGCAGTATTTT. Its translation: CASSPGQRRTDTQYF.

The table lists this clonotype with many counts. V gene TRBV29-1 combines with J gene TRBJ2-5, with D possibly being TRBD1 (5 bases). The CDR3 consists of 13 residues. Germline loops: CDR1 SQVTM, CDR2 ANQGSEA. Trimming pared 0 bases from V and 6 bases from J, leaving 11 bases between. Here the CDR3 reads CSVEDPGWKTQYF. CDR3 in DNA: TGCAGCGTTGAAGATCCAGGGTGGAAGACCCAGTACTTC.